A single sample is the source of the 30 T cell receptor beta chains below, sequenced in a study of cytomegalovirus exposure and HLA in healthy donors. The PCR made use of 60 Vbeta and 13 Jbeta primers. Method: immunoSEQ multiplex PCR; TCRdb's copy keeps in-frame clones and lacks some. This table holds some 110,000 clones, around 67% found once. The sample taken for sequencing was PBMCs. The source is a man between 60 and 75 years old in good health and CMV-seropositive.

This sequence joins TRBV2 and TRBJ2-7, with D perhaps matching TRBD1 (6 bases). The CDR3 sequence is 18 residues long. Per germline, CDR1 SNHLY and CDR2 FYNNEI. V lost 6 bases and J 1 base, leaving 25 bases between the germline ends. CDR3 nucleotides: TGTGCCAGCAGAGAGACTCCAGTCCGGGACATATTTTCCTACGAGCAGTACTTC. Its translation: CASRETPVRDIFSYEQYF.

This clone was observed a handful of times. The V gene is TRBV9, the J gene TRBJ1-6; D unresolved. The CDR3 length is 14 residues. Deletions cut 4 bases from V and 7 bases from J, with 12 bases between. Germline CDR1 and CDR2: SGDLS and YYNGEE. CDR3 amino acids: CASSPSGTNSPLHF. In DNA, the CDR3 is TGTGCCAGCAGCCCCTCAGGTACGAATTCACCCCTCCACTTT.

The sample holds one count of this clone. This chain connects TRBV19 to TRBJ1-3, with a weak D call TRBD1 (6 bases). V was shortened by 10 bases and J by 3 bases, with 13 bases between the two germline ends. The CDR3 sequence is 13 residues long. Germline values: CDR1 LNHDA, CDR2 SQIVND (reference sequence). The CDR3 loop reads CATDRDNGNTIYF. Here the CDR3 DNA reads TGTGCCACCGATCGGGACAATGGAAACACCATATATTTT.

The CDR3 protein is CASSPDRWYGYTF. CDR3 DNA sequence: TGTGCCAGCAGCCCGGACAGGTGGTATGGCTACACCTTC. The chain is built from TRBV5-6 and TRBJ1-2; TRBD1 matches at 7 bases. This CDR3 has 13 residues. CDR1 and CDR2 (germline): SGHDT, YYEEEE. V dropped 4 bases and J dropped 5; count of bases not matched to a gene: 5.

This clone was seen a handful of times. The chain joins TRBV11-3 to TRBJ1-6; D uncertain. The germline V and J ends were trimmed by 7 bases and 0 bases, with 13 bases remaining between them. In germline, CDR1 is SGHNT, CDR2 YENEEA. CDR3 length: 16 residues. The DNA for the CDR3 is TGTGCCAGCATTCCTCAGAGGAGCTCCTATAATTCACCCCTCCACTTT. Translation gives CASIPQRSSYNSPLHF.

The chain uses TRBV5-1 and TRBJ2-7; 12 nucleotides align to TRBD2. Germline V gives CDR1 SGHRS, CDR2 YFSETQ. The CDR3 is 14 residues long. The trim removed 5 bases at V and 5 bases at J, leaving 5 bases unmatched. The CDR3 DNA reads as TGCGCCAGCAGTTCCCGGACTAGCGGGGACGAGCAGTACTTC. This gives the protein CASSSRTSGDEQYF.

The chain couples TRBV2 to TRBJ2-3; a weak D match, TRBD1 (5 bases). Germline V gene data show CDR1 as SNHLY and CDR2 as FYNNEI. Trimming removed 4 bases from V and 0 bases from J, with 11 bases in between. CDR3 length: 15 residues. This CDR3 is CASSVGQGSTDTQYF. In nucleotides, the CDR3 is TGTGCCAGCAGTGTAGGTCAGGGAAGCACAGATACGCAGTATTTT.

This clone has a single count. The rearrangement uses TRBV7-9 and TRBJ1-5, with 8 bases lining up with TRBD1. The CDR3 is made up of 13 amino acids. Germline CDR1 and CDR2: SEHNR and FQNEAQ (reference sequence). The J segment lost 5 bases and the V segment lost 3 bases, leaving 0 bases of the junction unmatched. The CDR3 is CASSLTGDQPQHF. The DNA of the CDR3 is TGTGCCAGCAGCTTGACAGGGGATCAGCCCCAGCATTTT.

The J gene is TRBJ2-7, the V gene TRBV28; D possibly corresponds to TRBD1 (6 bases). The CDR3 length is 13 residues. Per germline, CDR1 MDHEN and CDR2 SYDVKM. V shed 5 bases and J shed 6 bases, with 14 bases lying between them. CDR3 sequence (DNA): TGTGCCAGCAGTACTACAGGGTTTCGCGAGCAGTACTTC. This sequence encodes CASSTTGFREQYF. The entire variable domain, with the rest obtained from reference TRBV28 and TRBJ2-7, is as follows: DVKVTQSSRYLVKRTGEKVFLECVQDMDHENMFWYRQDPGLGLRLIYFSYDVKMKEKGDIPEGYSVSREKKERFSLILESASTNQTSMYLCASSTTGFREQYFGPGTRLTVT.

The chain combines TRBV6-1 with TRBJ1-2; the D is unclear. The CDR3 covers 13 residues. Deletions cut 1 base from V and 5 bases from J, with 8 bases between. Germline assignment: CDR1 MNHNS and CDR2 SASEGT. The CDR3: CASSEERGYGYTF. In DNA, the CDR3 is TGTGCCAGCAGTGAAGAGCGGGGATATGGCTACACCTTC.

The rearrangement uses TRBV29-1 and TRBJ1-5; D unresolved. V lost 0 bases and J lost 3, with 12 bases in between. CDR1 SQVTM and CDR2 ANQGSEA come from the germline V gene. CDR3 size: 15 residues. The CDR3 DNA reads TGCAGCGTTGAAGATCCGGACGGACTCAATCAGCCCCAGCATTTT. Protein sequence: CSVEDPDGLNQPQHF. The variable domain in full, with the rest retrieved from reference TRBV29-1 and TRBJ1-5, is SAVISQKPSRDICQRGTSLTIQCQVDSQVTMMFWYRQQPGQSLTLIATANQGSEATYESGFVIDKFPISRPNLTFSTLTVSNMSPEDSSIYLCSVEDPDGLNQPQHFGDGTRLSIL.

This clone showed up just a few times. The chain joins TRBV4-1 to TRBJ2-3; 7 bases agree with TRBD2. Germline V gene data show CDR1 as MGHRA and CDR2 as YSYEKL. This CDR3 is 12 amino acids long. V trimming: 1 base; J trimming: 8 bases; junction bases outside the gene matches: 0. CDR3 in DNA: TGCGCCAGCAGCCAAGCGGGGGGTACGCAGTATTTT. The encoded protein is CASSQAGGTQYF.

V is TRBV30 and J is TRBJ2-4; possibly TRBD2 for D (6 bases). There are 13 residues in the CDR3. Germline assignment: CDR1 GTSNPN and CDR2 SVGIG (reference sequence). The V end lost 0 bases, the J end lost 7 bases, and 10 bases lay between the germline ends. The CDR3 sequence is CAWSVSGRNIQYF. Written as DNA, the CDR3 is TGTGCCTGGAGTGTTTCGGGGAGGAACATTCAGTACTTC.

This clone was detected a few times. The chain joins TRBV5-6 to TRBJ1-3; D is uncertain. V shed 0 bases and J shed 2 bases, with 6 bases lying between them. CDR3 size: 14 residues. Germline loops: CDR1 SGHDT, CDR2 YYEEEE. The CDR3 DNA is TGTGCCAGCAGCTTGGTAGAGGCTGGAAACACCATATATTTT. It codes for CASSLVEAGNTIYF. The full variable domain, completed using reference TRBV5-6 and TRBJ1-3, is DAGVTQSPTHLIKTRGQQVTLRCSPKSGHDTVSWYQQALGQGPQFIFQYYEEEERQRGNFPDRFSGHQFPNYSSELNVNALLLGDSALYLCASSLVEAGNTIYFGEGSWLTVV.

The chain combines TRBV10-1 with TRBJ2-3; D is possibly TRBD1 (5 bases). The germline gives CDR1 WNHNN, CDR2 SYGVQD (reference sequence). V lost 8 bases to trimming and J lost 4 bases, with 16 bases between them. This CDR3 region has 14 residues. CDR3 nucleotide sequence: TGCGCCAGCTCAGGGAACGTCCTTCCAGATACGCAGTATTTT. Its protein product is CASSGNVLPDTQYF.

On this clone itself: At one end the junction does not follow the germline gene, possibly because of a read error. V gene TRBV7-9 combines with J gene TRBJ2-2; the match to TRBD2 covers 7 bases. Germline CDR1 and CDR2: SEHNR and FQNEAQ (reference sequence). The CDR3 consists of 17 residues. The CDR3 sequence: CSSSLGGTRGDTGELFF. CDR3 sequence (DNA): TGTTCCAGCAGCTTGGGGGGGACCCGTGGAGACACCGGGGAGCTGTTTTTT. Full variable domain (rest looked up from reference TRBV7-9 and TRBJ2-2): DTGVSQNPRHKITKRGQNVTFRCDPISEHNRLYWYRQTLGQGPEFLTYFQNEAQLEKSRLLSDRFSAERPKGSFSTLEIQRTEQGDSAMYLCSSSLGGTRGDTGELFFGEGSRLTVL.

This chain uses TRBV27 with TRBJ1-6; tentative D call: TRBD1 (6 bases). CDR3 size: 14 residues. CDR1 is MNHEY, CDR2 SMNVEV, per germline (reference sequence). Trimming shortened V by 6 bases and J by 5 bases, and 11 bases separated the two germline ends. The CDR3 region has the DNA TGTGCCAGCAGACCGGGACACGATAATTCACCCCTCCACTTT. Protein: CASRPGHDNSPLHF.

In this sample, this clone turned up a few times. The rearrangement links TRBV19 to TRBJ1-1; D is perhaps TRBD1 (6 bases). This CDR3 is 15 amino acids long. Germline assignment: CDR1 LNHDA and CDR2 SQIVND (reference sequence). V was clipped by 1 base and J by 7 bases, with 16 bases between them. CDR3 nucleotide sequence: TGTGCCAGTAGTATAGGGGCAGGGGTCGGGAATGAAGCTTTCTTT. Residues: CASSIGAGVGNEAFF.

This clone was seen at least ten times. This sequence joins TRBV2 and TRBJ2-2, with 8 bases that match TRBD1. Trimming removed 7 bases from V and 5 bases from J; junction bases left unmatched: 3. The CDR3 extends over 13 amino acids. Germline V gene data show CDR1 as SNHLY and CDR2 as FYNNEI. The CDR3 region has the DNA TGTGCCAGCACTAGACAGGGGACCGGGGAGCTGTTTTTT. This sequence encodes CASTRQGTGELFF.

V gene TRBV29-1 combines with J gene TRBJ1-1; D is unresolved. The CDR3 has 13 residues. The V end was cut by 2 bases, the J end by 0 bases, with 7 bases between. Germline V CDR1 and CDR2: SQVTM, ANQGSEA. CDR3 residues: CSVEQLLNTEAFF. CDR3 in DNA: TGCAGCGTTGAACAACTATTGAACACTGAAGCTTTCTTT.

CDR3: CASRQKTGEETQYF. DNA of the CDR3: TGTGCCAGCAGGCAAAAGACAGGAGAAGAGACCCAGTACTTC. This chain joins TRBV2 and TRBJ2-5, with D possibly TRBD1 on 6 matching bases. Germline V gives CDR1 SNHLY, CDR2 FYNNEI. The CDR3 extends over 14 amino acids. Trimming left V 6 bases short and J 3 bases short, with 14 bases between.

This clone turned up a few times. This chain joins TRBV7-9 and TRBJ2-7; D perhaps matches TRBD1 (6 bases). Per the germline V gene, CDR1 is SEHNR and CDR2 is FQNEAQ (reference sequence). Trimming pared 2 bases from V and 4 bases from J, leaving 12 bases between. CDR3 length equals 14 residues. The CDR3 DNA reads as TGTGCCAGCAGCTTAACAGGGATGGAATACGAGCAGTACTTC. Translated, it gives CASSLTGMEYEQYF.

The genes are TRBV7-6 and TRBJ1-1; D is unresolved. The CDR3 runs 15 residues. Trimming took off 4 bases at V and 3 bases at J, with 15 bases between the two ends. Germline assignment: CDR1 SGHVS and CDR2 FNYEAQ. The CDR3 reads CASSYVAGKDTEAFF. CDR3 DNA sequence: TGTGCCAGCAGCTATGTCGCGGGGAAGGACACTGAAGCTTTCTTT.

V usage is TRBV11-3 and J usage is TRBJ1-1; D unresolved. CDR1 is SGHNT, CDR2 YENEEA, per germline. The CDR3 has 12 amino acids. Trimming shortened V by 6 bases and J by 1 base, and 6 bases separated the two germline ends. The CDR3 DNA reads TGTGCCAGCAGTACTAGGAACACTGAAGCTTTCTTT. It codes for CASSTRNTEAFF.

This chain joins TRBV4-2 and TRBJ2-7; unclear D gene. The CDR3 is made up of 13 amino acids. Trimming cost V 3 bases and J 4 bases, with 10 bases left between them. The germline V gene has CDR1 LGHNA and CDR2 YNFKEQ. The CDR3 here is CASSHSLLYEQYF. Here the CDR3 DNA reads TGTGCCAGCAGCCATTCTCTATTGTACGAGCAGTACTTC.

J is TRBJ2-7 and V is TRBV27, with TRBD2 matching 8 bases. Germline CDR1 and CDR2: MNHEY and SMNVEV (reference sequence). The CDR3 runs to 15 residues. Germline trimming cut 2 bases from V and 3 bases from J; bases unmatched to any gene: 6. The CDR3 sequence: CASSLNGGAGYEQYF. As DNA, the CDR3 is TGTGCCAGCAGTTTAAACGGGGGGGCAGGCTACGAGCAGTACTTC.

The chain employs TRBV29-1 and TRBJ1-2; the match to TRBD1 covers 9 bases. Germline V gene lookup returns CDR1 SQVTM and CDR2 ANQGSEA. The length of the CDR3 is 14 residues. V was pared by 6 bases and J by 1 base, with 6 bases of the junction left unmatched. In DNA form, the CDR3 reads TGCAGCGTGGTAACAGGGGGCGGTAACTATGGCTACACCTTC. Its translation is CSVVTGGGNYGYTF.

The rearrangement uses TRBV6-5 and TRBJ2-7; 7 nucleotides line up with TRBD1. CDR1 is MNHEY, CDR2 SVGAGI, per germline. Losses at the gene ends were 4 bases for V and 3 bases for J; bases not matched to a gene: 6. This CDR3 spans 14 amino acids. The CDR3 loop is CASSFAGTDYEQYF. In nucleotides, the CDR3 is TGTGCCAGCAGTTTCGCCGGGACAGACTACGAGCAGTACTTC.

V gene TRBV28 combines with J gene TRBJ2-3; D possibly corresponds to TRBD2 (5 bases). Germline V gene data show CDR1 as MDHEN and CDR2 as SYDVKM. V lost 6 bases, J lost 5 bases, and 15 bases lay in between. The CDR3 totals 14 residues. The CDR3 region is CASRLDRGGDTQYF. As DNA, the CDR3 is TGTGCCAGCAGATTGGACCGGGGTGGAGATACGCAGTATTTT.

V is TRBV27 and J is TRBJ1-1; 9 nucleotides match TRBD1. The CDR3 consists of 18 residues. V lost 4 bases to trimming and J lost 1 base; unmatched junction nucleotides: 13. Germline lookup yields CDR1 MNHEY and CDR2 SMNVEV (reference sequence). The CDR3 sequence: CASSSTGTGKFWNTEAFF. In nucleotides, the CDR3 is TGTGCCAGCAGTTCAACCGGGACAGGGAAATTTTGGAACACTGAAGCTTTCTTT.